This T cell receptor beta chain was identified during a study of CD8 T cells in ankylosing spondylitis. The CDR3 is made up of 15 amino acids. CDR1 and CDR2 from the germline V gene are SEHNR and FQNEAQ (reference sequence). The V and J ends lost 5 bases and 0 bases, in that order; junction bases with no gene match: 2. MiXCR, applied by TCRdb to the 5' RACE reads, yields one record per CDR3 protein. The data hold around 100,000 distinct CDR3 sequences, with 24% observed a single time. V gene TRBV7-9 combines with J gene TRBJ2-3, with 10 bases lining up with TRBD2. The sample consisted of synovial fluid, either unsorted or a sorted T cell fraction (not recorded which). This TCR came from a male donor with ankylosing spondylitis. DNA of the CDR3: TGTGCCAGCAGCCGGGGACTAGCGAGCACAGATACGCAGTATTTT. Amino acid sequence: CASSRGLASTDTQYF.